Below, 6 T cell receptor beta chains from the same sample are listed, as sequenced in a study of CD8+CD57+ T cells in acquired aplastic anemia. TCR beta VDJ and CDR3 were profiled, and genomic DNA was the template. MiXCR was run by TCRdb on the reads, yielding one entry per CDR3 protein. Among a few hundred thousand distinct CDR3 sequences listed, around 60% were seen once. Material for sequencing was sorted CD4+, CD8+, or CD8+CD57+ T cells (not recorded which) from PBMCs. The receptors derive from a human donor in good health.

This rearrangement joins TRBV25-1 to TRBJ1-4; D not resolved. The germline gives CDR1 MGHDK, CDR2 SYGVNS. The CDR3 spans 14 residues. V was trimmed by 3 bases and J by 6 bases, leaving 11 bases between them. For the CDR3, the DNA is TGTGCCAGCAGTGACCCCCGAGGCGATGAAAAACTGTTTTTT. Translating it yields CASSDPRGDEKLFF.

V and J are TRBV7-2 and TRBJ2-3; 7 bases fit TRBD2. The CDR3 is 15 amino acids. The V and J ends lost 5 bases and 0 bases, in that order; junction bases with no gene match: 5. The germline V gene encodes CDR1 SGHTA and CDR2 FQGNSA. In DNA form, the CDR3 reads TGTGCCAGCAGCACAAGCGGGGTGAGCACAGATACGCAGTATTTT. It is translated as CASSTSGVSTDTQYF.

Concerning this clonotype itself: A much larger clone lies a single base off, so this may be a read error. V and J are TRBV4-1 and TRBJ1-2; D perhaps matches TRBD1 (6 bases). The germline gives CDR1 MGHRA, CDR2 YSYEKL. There are 16 residues in the CDR3. The CDR3 sequence is CAGSQDVAGELVGYTF. The CDR3 DNA sequence: TGCGCCGGCAGCCAAGACGTTGCAGGGGAGTTAGTCGGCTACACCTTC.

This clonotype was counted at least ten times. The chain links TRBV6-2 or TRBV6-3 to TRBJ2-3; 10 bases fit TRBD2. With V trimmed by 0 bases and J by 3 bases, 3 bases remained unmatched. The CDR3 contains 16 residues. Germline-derived CDR1 and CDR2 are MNHEY and SVGEGT. CDR3 residues: CASSYSALAGTDTQYF. In DNA form, the CDR3 reads TGTGCCAGCAGTTACTCAGCACTAGCGGGGACAGATACGCAGTATTTT.

This clonotype has a handful of counts. The V gene is TRBV20-1, the J gene TRBJ2-7; 9 positions agree with TRBD1. Germline values: CDR1 DFQATT, CDR2 SNEGSKA (reference sequence). V gave up 3 bases and J gave up 3 bases; unmatched junction bases: 9. The CDR3 covers 15 residues. The CDR3: CSARPGTGMDYEQYF. The CDR3 DNA is TGCAGTGCTAGGCCCGGGACAGGGATGGACTACGAGCAGTACTTC.

This clonotype has only a few counts. The chain recombines TRBV10-3 with TRBJ2-5, with 8 bases matching TRBD1. CDR3 length: 13 amino acids. In germline, CDR1 is ENHRY, CDR2 SYGVKD. V was pared by 4 bases and J by 2 bases, with 0 bases of the junction left unmatched. The chain's CDR3 is CAISGTGQETQYF. Written as DNA, the CDR3 is TGTGCCATCAGTGGGACAGGGCAAGAGACCCAGTACTTC.